A selection of T cell receptor beta chains follows, all from one sample in a study of blood T cells in healthy people across ages. Each CDR3 protein is one row after TCRdb ran MiXCR on the 5' RACE reads. This sample yields about 1.5 million distinct CDR3 sequences, of which approximately 39% are seen a single time; about 4% belongs to the top ten. Sequencing was performed on blood. These TCRs come from a woman in her late teens or twenties in good health. Each CDR3 is given with its conserved first and last residue.

V gene,J gene,CDR3 protein
TRBV3-1,-,CASSQDSGPTYEQYF
TRBV4-3,TRBJ2-5,CASSQDVAFETQYF
TRBV12-3/TRBV12-4,TRBJ2-1,CATRTNNRGGEQFF
TRBV29-1,TRBJ2-3,CSYRQPSTDTQYF
TRBV6-2/TRBV6-3,TRBJ2-5,CASRTGDTPKETRYF
TRBV6-2/TRBV6-3,TRBJ2-7,CASRTERQREQYF
TRBV4-3,TRBJ1-1,CASSQDLGFTEAFF
TRBV29-1,TRBJ2-7,CSVEAGRSSYEQYF
TRBV5-6,-,CASSLAPGGGYEQYF
TRBV18,TRBJ1-5,CASSPRSRENQPQHF
TRBV5-1,TRBJ1-2,CASSVAEPRDGYTF
TRBV19,TRBJ2-5,CASSSFGTEQETQYF
TRBV29-1,TRBJ2-7,CSVGGSPPSYNEQYF
TRBV21-1,TRBJ1-3,CASRGPGNTIYF
TRBV20-1,TRBJ1-5,CSARSPGGNQPQHF
TRBV9,TRBJ2-7,CASSPGGFREIFYEQYF
TRBV6-5,TRBJ1-4,CASSYSGTREKLFF
TRBV6-6,TRBJ2-3,CASSSGTGGENTQYF
TRBV27,TRBJ2-7,CASSLLAGPAYEQYF
TRBV12-3/TRBV12-4,TRBJ1-3,CASSLQRPSTPVYF
TRBV2,TRBJ1-2,CATGEVLTYGYTF
TRBV29-1,TRBJ1-2,CSVRYRGNGYTF
TRBV20-1,TRBJ1-2,CSARQSSNYGYTF
TRBV6-2/TRBV6-3,TRBJ2-3,CASIEGITDTQYF
TRBV7-6,TRBJ2-1,CASSLVGLAGDEQFF
TRBV27,TRBJ2-4,CASKGRRGLDIQYF
TRBV3-1,TRBJ1-5,CASSRGTQNQPQHF
TRBV7-9,TRBJ2-1,CASSSGTRVAEQFF
TRBV3-1,TRBJ1-1,CASSYYQGGTEAFF
TRBV15,TRBJ2-1,CATSGIPSYNEQFF
TRBV12-3/TRBV12-4,TRBJ2-1,CACSEMFGDSSYNEQFF
TRBV7-2,TRBJ2-7,CASSLGTATSYEQYF
TRBV6-5,TRBJ1-2,CASSYGREVYGYTF
TRBV7-2,TRBJ2-7,CASSLTGGPHEQYF
TRBV7-2,TRBJ1-2,CASSCSGFNYGYTF
TRBV27,TRBJ2-1,CASSGGNYNEQFF
TRBV5-1,TRBJ2-1,CASSPPGEFEQFF
TRBV25-1,TRBJ2-5,CASSDPLQGRYQETQYF
TRBV10-3,TRBJ2-1,CAISEPILAGGANEQFF
TRBV25-1,TRBJ1-6,CATNKQGSNSPLHF
TRBV2,TRBJ2-1,CASRTGTTAGYNEQFF